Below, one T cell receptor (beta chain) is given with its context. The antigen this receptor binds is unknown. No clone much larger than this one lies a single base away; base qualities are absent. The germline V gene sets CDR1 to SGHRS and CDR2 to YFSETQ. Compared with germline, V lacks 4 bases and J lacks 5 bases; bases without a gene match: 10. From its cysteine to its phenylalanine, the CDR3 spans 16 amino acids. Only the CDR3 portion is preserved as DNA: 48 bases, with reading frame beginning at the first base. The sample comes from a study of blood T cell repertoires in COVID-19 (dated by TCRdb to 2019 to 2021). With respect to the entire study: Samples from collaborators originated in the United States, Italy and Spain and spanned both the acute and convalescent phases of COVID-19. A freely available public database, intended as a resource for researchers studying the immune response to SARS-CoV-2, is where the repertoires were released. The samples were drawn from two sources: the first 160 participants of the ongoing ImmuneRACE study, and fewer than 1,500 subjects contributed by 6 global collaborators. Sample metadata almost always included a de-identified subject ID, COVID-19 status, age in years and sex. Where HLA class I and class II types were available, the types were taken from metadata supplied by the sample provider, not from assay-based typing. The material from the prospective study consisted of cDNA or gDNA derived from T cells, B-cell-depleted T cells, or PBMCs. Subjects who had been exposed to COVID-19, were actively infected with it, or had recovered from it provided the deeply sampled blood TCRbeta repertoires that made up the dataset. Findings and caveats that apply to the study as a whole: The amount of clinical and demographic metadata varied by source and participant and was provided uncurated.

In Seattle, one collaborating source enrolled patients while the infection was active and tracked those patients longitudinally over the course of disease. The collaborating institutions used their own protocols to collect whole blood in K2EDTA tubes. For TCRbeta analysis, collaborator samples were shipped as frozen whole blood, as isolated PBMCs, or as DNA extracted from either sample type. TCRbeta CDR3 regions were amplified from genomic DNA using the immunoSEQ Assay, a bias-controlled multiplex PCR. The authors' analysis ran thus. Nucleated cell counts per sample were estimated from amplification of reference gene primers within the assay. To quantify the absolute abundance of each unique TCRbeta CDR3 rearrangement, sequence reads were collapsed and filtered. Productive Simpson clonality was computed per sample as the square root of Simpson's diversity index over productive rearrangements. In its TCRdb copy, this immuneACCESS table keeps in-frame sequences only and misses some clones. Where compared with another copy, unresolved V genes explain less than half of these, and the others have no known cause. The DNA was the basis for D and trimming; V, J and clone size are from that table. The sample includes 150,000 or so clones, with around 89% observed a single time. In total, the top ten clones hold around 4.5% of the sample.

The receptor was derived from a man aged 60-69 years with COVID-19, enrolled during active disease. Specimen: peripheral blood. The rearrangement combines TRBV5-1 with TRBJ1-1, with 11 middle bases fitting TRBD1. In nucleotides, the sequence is TGCGCCAGCAGCAAAGGACAGGGGGCGCTTCGGACTGAAGCTTTCTTT. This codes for CASSKGQGALRTEAFF.